The 13 T cell receptor beta chains presented below share a single source sample, sequenced in a study of cytomegalovirus exposure and HLA in healthy donors. PCR involved 60 Vbeta and 13 Jbeta primers. Assay used: immunoSEQ multiplex PCR; TCRdb lists only in-frame clones, some missing. This sample has approximately 110,000 clones, with around 72% found just once. Source material: PBMCs. The receptors shown here come from a woman aged 40 to 50 in good health and CMV-seropositive.

This sequence joins TRBV5-6 and TRBJ2-7; TRBD1 agrees at 7 bases. V dropped 4 bases and J dropped 4; count of bases not matched to a gene: 5. From germline, CDR1 is SGHDT and CDR2 YYEEEE. This CDR3 has 13 residues. CDR3: CASSDREIYEQYF. The DNA for the CDR3 is TGTGCCAGCAGCGACAGGGAGATTTACGAGCAGTACTTC.

The chain employs TRBV5-6 and TRBJ2-1; D possibly corresponds to TRBD2 (6 bases). Trimming shortened V by 2 bases and J by 1 base, and 7 bases separated the two germline ends. Germline CDR1 and CDR2: SGHDT and YYEEEE. The CDR3 totals 14 residues. The CDR3 region is CASSLAGSYNEQFF. In DNA form, the CDR3 reads TGTGCCAGCAGCTTAGCGGGTTCCTACAATGAGCAGTTCTTC.

The V and J genes are TRBV28 and TRBJ1-4, with TRBD1 as a possible D gene (6 bases). Trimming cost V 2 bases and J 0 bases, with 25 bases left between them. The CDR3 extends over 21 amino acids. The germline V gene encodes CDR1 MDHEN and CDR2 SYDVKM. CDR3: CASSLPPGTLDRSSTNEKLFF. The DNA for the CDR3 is TGTGCCAGCAGTTTACCCCCGGGGACCCTGGACAGATCATCAACTAATGAAAAACTGTTTTTT.

Of note for this clone: Other DNA sequences in this sample translate to the same CDR3. V and J are TRBV7-2 and TRBJ2-1; no reliable D call. CDR3 length: 15 amino acids. Trimming removed 4 bases from V and 0 bases from J, with 10 bases in between. Germline CDR1 is SGHTA and CDR2 is FQGNSA. CDR3: CASSSDTSSYNEQFF. DNA for the CDR3: TGTGCCAGCAGCTCAGACACGAGCTCCTACAATGAGCAGTTCTTC.

The rearrangement links TRBV6-5 to TRBJ1-2; TRBD1 might be the D (5 bases). Looked up from germline, CDR1 is MNHEY and CDR2 is SVGAGI. The V end was cut by 0 bases, the J end by 4 bases, with 12 bases between. The CDR3 is made up of 15 amino acids. In nucleotides, the CDR3 is TGTGCCAGCAGTTACTCGGGGCCCCAAGGCTATGGCTACACCTTC. Its protein is CASSYSGPQGYGYTF.

The V gene is TRBV27, the J gene TRBJ1-1, with D possibly matching TRBD1 (5 bases). The length of the CDR3 is 14 residues. The ends were cut back, 5 bases at V and 0 bases at J, with 10 bases in the middle. Germline CDR1 is MNHEY and CDR2 is SMNVEV (reference sequence). The CDR3 sequence is CASSQQDMNTEAFF. CDR3 sequence (DNA): TGTGCCAGCAGTCAACAGGATATGAACACTGAAGCTTTCTTT.

The genes are TRBV6-5 and TRBJ2-7, with 10 bases fitting TRBD1. This CDR3 contains 15 residues. V lost 0 bases to trimming and J lost 5 bases; unmatched junction nucleotides: 4. The germline V gene has CDR1 MNHEY and CDR2 SVGAGI. CDR3 residues: CASSYSGQGSHEQYF. CDR3 in DNA: TGTGCCAGCAGTTACTCGGGACAGGGGTCCCACGAGCAGTACTTC.

This clone was seen only a few times. The genes are TRBV27 and TRBJ1-2, with TRBD1 matching over 7 bases. The CDR3 is 11 residues long. V trimming: 8 bases; J trimming: 4 bases; junction bases outside the gene matches: 1. Germline values: CDR1 MNHEY, CDR2 SMNVEV (reference sequence). DNA of the CDR3: TGTGCCAGCGGACAGGCCTATGGCTACACCTTC. Its translation is CASGQAYGYTF.

The chain recombines TRBV9 with TRBJ1-2; tentative D call: TRBD1 (5 bases). V lost 3 bases and J lost 6, with 15 bases in between. The CDR3 loop spans 14 amino acids. Germline assignment: CDR1 SGDLS and CDR2 YYNGEE. This CDR3 reads CASSALGGADGYTF. In DNA form, the CDR3 reads TGTGCCAGCAGCGCCTTGGGAGGGGCCGATGGCTACACCTTC.

A few counts support this clone. The J gene is TRBJ2-2, the V gene TRBV5-1; a weak D match, TRBD2 (5 bases). V lost 5 bases, J lost 7 bases, and 6 bases lay in between. The germline CDR1 and CDR2 sequences are SGHRS and YFSETQ. The CDR3 totals 11 residues. The CDR3 DNA follows: TGCGCCAGCAGAGGAGGCGGGGAGCTGTTTTTT. This codes for CASRGGGELFF.

Here the CDR3 DNA reads TGTGCCAGCAGCTTCCGACAGGGAAAAAGCTCCTACAATGAGCAGTTCTTC. Residues: CASSFRQGKSSYNEQFF. The chain has TRBV5-8 and TRBJ2-1; 7 bases agree with TRBD1. Germline V lookup: CDR1 SGHTS, CDR2 YDEGEE. The CDR3 sequence is 17 residues long. The J segment lost 0 bases and the V segment lost 2 bases, leaving 8 bases of the junction unmatched.

V is TRBV6-1 and J is TRBJ1-2; D is possibly TRBD1 (5 bases). There are 14 residues in the CDR3. V lost 4 bases and J lost 4, with 13 bases in between. Germline values: CDR1 MNHNS, CDR2 SASEGT. CDR3 nucleotide sequence: TGTGCCAGCAGTGCAGGGCCCAATAGCTATGGCTACACCTTC. Translated, it gives CASSAGPNSYGYTF.

V gene TRBV4-3 combines with J gene TRBJ2-1, with D perhaps TRBD1 (6 bases). Germline V gives CDR1 LGHNA, CDR2 YSLEER. V lost 0 bases to trimming and J lost 5 bases, with 17 bases between them. This CDR3 spans 17 amino acids. The CDR3 DNA reads as TGCGCCAGCAGCCAAGATCTAGGTATGGCAGGGGACAATGAGCAGTTCTTC. Amino acids: CASSQDLGMAGDNEQFF.